This paragraph covers one T cell receptor (beta chain) sequence. This table comes from immunoSEQ multiplex PCR, and its TCRdb copy is limited to in-frame clones, with some not included. This table holds about 250,000 clones, about four fifths found once. The source of the sample is a study of control samples from healthy donors and cancer patients. Germline V gene data show CDR1 as KGHSH and CDR2 as LQKENI. V was cut by 3 bases and J by 3 bases, with 3 bases left in between. The CDR3 is made up of 12 amino acids. The TCR was taken from a woman aged 55-70 years with lung cancer. The J gene is TRBJ1-3, the V gene TRBV18; D is unclear. Sequenced input: PBMCs. The CDR3 DNA reads as TGTGCCAGCTCACCGGTTGGAAACACCATATATTTT. Its translation is CASSPVGNTIYF.